These 10 T cell receptor gamma chains were all obtained from the same sample, sequenced in a study of gamma-delta T cells after stem cell transplantation. TCRdb re-identified clones in the RT-PCR reads via CATT. This table holds 1,500 to 2,000 gamma-chain clones, roughly 3.3% found once. Source material: gamma-delta T cells. The receptors here all came from a human donor. It is not recorded whose cells these are; they may come from a transplant donor.

This clone is categorized as medium-sized. Possible read error: a much larger clone is one base away. This sequence joins TRGV9 and TRGJP. The trim removed 0 bases at V and 9 bases at J, leaving 5 bases unmatched. Germline assignment: CDR1 GITISATS and CDR2 ISYDGTV (reference sequence). The CDR3 covers 16 residues. The DNA for the CDR3 is TGTGCCTTGTGGGAGGTGCAGGTGTTGGGCAAAAAAATCAAGGTATTT. Translated, it gives CALWEVQVLGKKIKVF.

Within the sample, this clone is medium-sized (0.01 to 0.1%). The chain has TRGV4 and TRGJ1 or TRGJ2. V lost 4 bases, J lost 2 bases, and 5 bases stayed unmatched. CDR3 length: 13 amino acids. Germline V gene data show CDR1 as EGSTGY and CDR2 as YDSYTSSV. The CDR3 region is CATWDAYYYKKLF. Here the CDR3 DNA reads TGTGCCACCTGGGACGCCTATTATTATAAGAAACTCTTT.

This clone counts as large. The rearrangement uses TRGV9 and TRGJP. The V gene end was trimmed by 3 bases and the J gene end by 3 bases; junction bases not matched to a gene: 2. The CDR3 covers 16 residues. Germline V gives CDR1 GITISATS, CDR2 ISYDGTV (reference sequence). CDR3 sequence (DNA): TGTGCCTTGTGGGAGAAGCAAGAGTTGGGCAAAAAAATCAAGGTATTT. It codes for CALWEKQELGKKIKVF.

By share, this clone ranks as medium-sized. The chain has TRGV3 and TRGJP1. This CDR3 contains 15 residues. V lost 0 bases and J lost 3; bases outside the gene matches: 4. The germline gives CDR1 VTNTFY, CDR2 YDVSTARD (reference sequence). The CDR3 loop is CATWDRPPTGWFKIF. The CDR3 region has the DNA TGTGCCACCTGGGACAGGCCTCCCACTGGTTGGTTCAAGATATTT.

Details on this clone: One end of the junction varies from germline; a read error may be responsible. The sample carries other DNA sequences with the same CDR3. The chain couples TRGV9 to TRGJP. The CDR3 is made up of 17 amino acids. Germline V gives CDR1 GITISATS, CDR2 ISYDGTV (reference sequence). In DNA, the CDR3 is TGCGCCTTGTGGGAGCTACCTAAAGAGTTAGGCAAAAAAATCAAGGTATTT. Protein sequence: CALWELPKELGKKIKVF.

Relative to its sample, this clone is medium-sized (0.01 to 0.1%). The sample has other DNA sequences that encode this CDR3 too. The chain recombines TRGV9 with TRGJP. Germline V gives CDR1 GITISATS, CDR2 ISYDGTV (reference sequence). The CDR3 spans 16 residues. With 2 bases clipped from V and 6 bases from J, the junction kept 4 bases outside the gene matches. The CDR3 region has the DNA TGTGCCTTGTGGGAGGGTGGAGAGTTGGGCAAAAAAATCAAGGTATTT. This codes for CALWEGGELGKKIKVF.

By share of the sample, this clone is medium-sized. The CDR3 region is CALWVVIQLGKKIKVF. The CDR3 region has the DNA TGTGCCTTGTGGGTGGTAATACAGTTGGGCAAAAAAATCAAGGTATTT. This sequence joins TRGV9 and TRGJP. Germline V lookup: CDR1 GITISATS, CDR2 ISYDGTV (reference sequence). Trimming removed 5 bases from V and 8 bases from J; junction bases left unmatched: 9. The CDR3 runs 16 residues.

For this clone: This sequence may be a read error, since a much larger clone differs from it by one base. Other DNA sequences within the sample encode an identical CDR3. CDR3 nucleotides: TGTGCCTTGTGGGAGGTGCCGGAGCTGGGCAAAAAAATCAAGGTATTT. It is translated as CALWEVPELGKKIKVF. V usage is TRGV9 and J usage is TRGJP. Germline assignment: CDR1 GITISATS and CDR2 ISYDGTV (reference sequence). This CDR3 has 16 residues. V trimming: 0 bases; J trimming: 11 bases; junction bases outside the gene matches: 7.

By share of the sample, this clone is large. The chain recombines TRGV2 with TRGJ1 or TRGJ2. The germline gives CDR1 EGSNGY, CDR2 YDSYNSKV. With V trimmed by 3 bases and J by 3 bases, 5 bases remained unmatched. CDR3 size: 13 residues. CDR3 DNA: TGTGCCACCTGGGACCAACCTTATTATAAGAAACTCTTT. Amino acid sequence: CATWDQPYYKKLF.

This clone ranks as medium-sized. A clone one base away is much larger, so this may be a read error. Other DNA sequences of this sample code for an identical CDR3. This sequence joins TRGV9 and TRGJP. The CDR3 loop spans 16 amino acids. J lost 4 bases, V lost 4 bases, and 4 bases had no gene match. Germline V gene sequence: CDR1 GITISATS, CDR2 ISYDGTV (reference sequence). The CDR3: CALWEQQELGKKIKVF. As DNA, the CDR3 is TGTGCCTTGTGGGAACAACAAGAGTTGGGCAAAAAAATCAAGGTATTT.